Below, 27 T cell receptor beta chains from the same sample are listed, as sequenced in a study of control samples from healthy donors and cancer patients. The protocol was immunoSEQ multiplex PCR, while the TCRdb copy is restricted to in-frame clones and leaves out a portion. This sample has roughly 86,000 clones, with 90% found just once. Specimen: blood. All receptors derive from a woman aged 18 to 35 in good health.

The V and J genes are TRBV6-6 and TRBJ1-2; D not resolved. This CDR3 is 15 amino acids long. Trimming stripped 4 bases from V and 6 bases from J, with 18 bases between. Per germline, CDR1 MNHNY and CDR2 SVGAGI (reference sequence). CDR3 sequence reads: CASSFYPGSTHGYTF. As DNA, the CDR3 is TGTGCCAGCAGTTTCTACCCGGGGAGTACCCATGGCTACACCTTC.

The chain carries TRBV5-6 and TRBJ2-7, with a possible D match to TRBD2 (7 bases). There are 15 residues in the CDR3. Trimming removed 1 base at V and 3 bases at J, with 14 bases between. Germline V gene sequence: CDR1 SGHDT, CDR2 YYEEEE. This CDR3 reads CASSLLGGGYYEQYF. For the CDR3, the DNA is TGTGCCAGCAGCTTGTTGGGAGGGGGGTACTACGAGCAGTACTTC.

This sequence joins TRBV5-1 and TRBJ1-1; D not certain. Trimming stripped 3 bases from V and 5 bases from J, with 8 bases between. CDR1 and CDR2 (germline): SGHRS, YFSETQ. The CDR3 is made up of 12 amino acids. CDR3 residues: CASSYSGTEAFF. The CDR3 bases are TGCGCCAGCAGCTATTCGGGTACTGAAGCTTTCTTT.

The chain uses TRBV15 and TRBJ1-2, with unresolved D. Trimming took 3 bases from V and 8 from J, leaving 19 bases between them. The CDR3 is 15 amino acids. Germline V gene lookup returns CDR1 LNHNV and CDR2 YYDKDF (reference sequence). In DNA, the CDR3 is TGTGCCACCAGCAGTCCCACACGAGTGGGTCTAGGCTACACCTTC. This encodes CATSSPTRVGLGYTF.

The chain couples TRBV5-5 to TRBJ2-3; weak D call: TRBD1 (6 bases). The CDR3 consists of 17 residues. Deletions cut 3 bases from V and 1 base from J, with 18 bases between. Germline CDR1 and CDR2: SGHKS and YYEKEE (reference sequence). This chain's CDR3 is CASSSEDSPERTDTQYF. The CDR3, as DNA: TGTGCCAGCAGCTCCGAGGACAGCCCGGAACGCACAGATACGCAGTATTTT.

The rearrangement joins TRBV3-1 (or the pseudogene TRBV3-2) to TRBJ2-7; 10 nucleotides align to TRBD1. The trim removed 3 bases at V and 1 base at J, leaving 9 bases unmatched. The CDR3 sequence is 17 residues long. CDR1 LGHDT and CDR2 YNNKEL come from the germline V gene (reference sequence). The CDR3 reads CASSHSSGDRGSYEQYF. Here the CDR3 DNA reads TGTGCCAGCAGCCACTCCTCGGGGGACAGGGGATCCTACGAGCAGTACTTC.

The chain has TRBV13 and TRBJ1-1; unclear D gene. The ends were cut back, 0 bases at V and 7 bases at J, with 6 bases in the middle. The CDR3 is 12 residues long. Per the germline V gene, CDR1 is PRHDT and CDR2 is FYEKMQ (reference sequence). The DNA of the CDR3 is TGTGCCAGCAGCTTAGGGCCTAGTGAAGCTTTCTTT. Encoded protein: CASSLGPSEAFF.

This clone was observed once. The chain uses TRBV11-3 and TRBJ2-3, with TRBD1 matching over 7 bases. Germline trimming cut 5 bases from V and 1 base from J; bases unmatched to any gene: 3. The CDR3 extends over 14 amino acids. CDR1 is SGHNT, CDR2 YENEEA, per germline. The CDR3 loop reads CASSRQGGTDTQYF. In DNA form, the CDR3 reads TGTGCCAGCAGCCGTCAGGGGGGCACAGATACGCAGTATTTT.

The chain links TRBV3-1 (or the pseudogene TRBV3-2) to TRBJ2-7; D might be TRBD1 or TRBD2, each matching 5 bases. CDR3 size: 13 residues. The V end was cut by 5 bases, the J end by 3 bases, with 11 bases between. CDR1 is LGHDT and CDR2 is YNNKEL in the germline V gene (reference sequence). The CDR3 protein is CASSWGRHYEQYF. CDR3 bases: TGTGCCAGCAGCTGGGGGAGACACTACGAGCAGTACTTC.

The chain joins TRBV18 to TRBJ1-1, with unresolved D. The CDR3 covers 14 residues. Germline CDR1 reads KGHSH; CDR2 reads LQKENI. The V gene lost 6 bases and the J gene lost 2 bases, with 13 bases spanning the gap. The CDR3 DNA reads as TGTGCCAGCTCTCCTAAGATAGATAACACTGAAGCTTTCTTT. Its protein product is CASSPKIDNTEAFF.

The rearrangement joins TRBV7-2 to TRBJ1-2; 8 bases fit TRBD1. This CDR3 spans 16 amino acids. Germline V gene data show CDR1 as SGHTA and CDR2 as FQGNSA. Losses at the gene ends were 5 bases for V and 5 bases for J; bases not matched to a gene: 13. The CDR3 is CASSTDLGTGIYGYTF. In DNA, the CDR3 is TGTGCCAGCAGCACCGATCTTGGGACAGGAATATATGGCTACACCTTC.

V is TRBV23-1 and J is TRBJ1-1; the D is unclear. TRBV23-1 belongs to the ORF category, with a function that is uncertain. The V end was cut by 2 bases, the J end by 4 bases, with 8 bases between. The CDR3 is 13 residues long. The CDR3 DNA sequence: TGCGCCAGCAGTCAACAACACAGCACTGAAGCTTTCTTT. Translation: CASSQQHSTEAFF.

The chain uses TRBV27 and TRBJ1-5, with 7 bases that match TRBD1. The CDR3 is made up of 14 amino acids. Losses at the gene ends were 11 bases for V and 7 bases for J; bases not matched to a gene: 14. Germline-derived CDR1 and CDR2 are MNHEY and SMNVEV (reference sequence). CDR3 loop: CAGLPGGPMQPQHF. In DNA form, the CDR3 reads TGTGCCGGGTTACCAGGGGGACCTATGCAGCCCCAGCATTTT.

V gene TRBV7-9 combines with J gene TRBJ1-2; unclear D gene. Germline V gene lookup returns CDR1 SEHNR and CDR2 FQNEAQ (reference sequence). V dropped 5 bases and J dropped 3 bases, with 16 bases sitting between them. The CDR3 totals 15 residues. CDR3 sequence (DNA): TGTGCCAGCAGCCCGCAGGAGGTTGTATACTATGGCTACACCTTC. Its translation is CASSPQEVVYYGYTF.

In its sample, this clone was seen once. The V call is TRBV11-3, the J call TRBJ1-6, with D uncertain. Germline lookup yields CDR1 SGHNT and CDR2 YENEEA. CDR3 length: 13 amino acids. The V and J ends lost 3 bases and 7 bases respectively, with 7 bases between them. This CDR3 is CASSLGSNSPLHF. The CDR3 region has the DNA TGTGCCAGCAGCTTGGGCAGCAATTCACCCCTCCACTTT.

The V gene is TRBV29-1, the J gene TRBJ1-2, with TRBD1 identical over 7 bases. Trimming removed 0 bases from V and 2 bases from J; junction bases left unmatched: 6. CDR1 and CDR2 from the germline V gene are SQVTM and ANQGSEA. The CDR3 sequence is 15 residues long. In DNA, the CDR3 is TGCAGCGTTGAAGAAGCGGGACAGCCAAACTATGGCTACACCTTC. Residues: CSVEEAGQPNYGYTF.

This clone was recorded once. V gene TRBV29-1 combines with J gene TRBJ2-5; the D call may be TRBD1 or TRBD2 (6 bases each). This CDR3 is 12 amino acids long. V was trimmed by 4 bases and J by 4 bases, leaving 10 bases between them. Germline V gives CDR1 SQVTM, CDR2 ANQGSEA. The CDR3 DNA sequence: TGCAGCGTTGTGGGGGGCCCAGAGACCCAGTACTTC. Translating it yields CSVVGGPETQYF.

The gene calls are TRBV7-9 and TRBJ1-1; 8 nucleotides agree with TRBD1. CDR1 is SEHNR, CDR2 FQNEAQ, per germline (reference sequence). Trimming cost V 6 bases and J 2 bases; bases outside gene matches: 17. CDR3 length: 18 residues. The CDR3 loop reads CASRLPPDREGENTEAFF. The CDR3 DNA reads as TGTGCCAGCAGGCTCCCCCCGGACAGGGAAGGTGAAAACACTGAAGCTTTCTTT.

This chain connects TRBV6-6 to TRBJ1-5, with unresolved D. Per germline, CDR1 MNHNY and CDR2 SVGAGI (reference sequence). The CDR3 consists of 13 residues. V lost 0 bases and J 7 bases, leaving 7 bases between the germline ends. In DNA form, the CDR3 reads TGTGCCAGCAGTTACTCCCGGGGACAGCCCCAGCATTTT. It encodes CASSYSRGQPQHF.

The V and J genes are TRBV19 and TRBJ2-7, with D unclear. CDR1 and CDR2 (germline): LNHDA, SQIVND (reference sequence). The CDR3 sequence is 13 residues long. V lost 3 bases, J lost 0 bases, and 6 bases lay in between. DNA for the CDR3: TGTGCCAGTAGTATTCAACCCTCCTACGAGCAGTACTTC. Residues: CASSIQPSYEQYF.

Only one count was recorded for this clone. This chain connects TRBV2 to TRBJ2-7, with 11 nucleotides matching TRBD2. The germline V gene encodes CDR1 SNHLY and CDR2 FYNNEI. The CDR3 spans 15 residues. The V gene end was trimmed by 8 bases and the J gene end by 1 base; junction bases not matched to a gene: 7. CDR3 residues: CASDSGGAVSYEQYF. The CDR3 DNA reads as TGTGCCAGCGATAGCGGGGGGGCTGTTTCCTACGAGCAGTACTTC.

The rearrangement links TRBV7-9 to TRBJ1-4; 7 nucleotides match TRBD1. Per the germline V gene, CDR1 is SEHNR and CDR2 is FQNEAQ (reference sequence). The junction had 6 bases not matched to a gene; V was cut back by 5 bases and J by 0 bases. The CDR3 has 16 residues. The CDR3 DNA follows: TGTGCCAGCAGCGACAGGGCGTATACAACTAATGAAAAACTGTTTTTT. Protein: CASSDRAYTTNEKLFF.

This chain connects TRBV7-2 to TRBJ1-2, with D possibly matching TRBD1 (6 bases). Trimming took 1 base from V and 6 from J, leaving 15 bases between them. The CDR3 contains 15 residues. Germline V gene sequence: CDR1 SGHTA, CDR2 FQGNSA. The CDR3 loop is CASSLVSQGLDGYTF. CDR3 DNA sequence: TGTGCCAGCAGCTTAGTCTCACAGGGCCTCGATGGCTACACCTTC. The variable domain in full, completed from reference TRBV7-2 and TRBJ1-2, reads GAGVSQSPSNKVTEKGKDVELRCDPISGHTALYWYRQSLGQGLEFLIYFQGNSAPDKSGLPSDRFSAERTGGSVSTLTIQRTQQEDSAVYLCASSLVSQGLDGYTFGSGTRLTVV.

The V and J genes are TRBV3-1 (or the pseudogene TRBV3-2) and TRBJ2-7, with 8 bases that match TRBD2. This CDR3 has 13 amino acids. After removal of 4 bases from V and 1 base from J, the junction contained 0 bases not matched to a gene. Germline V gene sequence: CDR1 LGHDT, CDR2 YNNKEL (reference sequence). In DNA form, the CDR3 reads TGTGCCAGCAGCCCGGGGGGGTCCTACGAGCAGTACTTC. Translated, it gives CASSPGGSYEQYF.

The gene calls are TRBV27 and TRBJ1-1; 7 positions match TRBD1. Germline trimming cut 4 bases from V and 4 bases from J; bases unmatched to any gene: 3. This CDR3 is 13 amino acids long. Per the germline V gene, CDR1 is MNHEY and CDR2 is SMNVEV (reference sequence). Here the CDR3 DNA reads TGTGCCAGCAGTTCATCAGGGGGCACTGAAGCTTTCTTT. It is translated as CASSSSGGTEAFF.

This CDR3 is CASRWDSRNTIYF. For the CDR3, the DNA is TGTGCCAGCCGGTGGGACAGCCGAAACACCATATATTTT. The genes are TRBV6-5 and TRBJ1-3; TRBD1 aligns across 7 bases. Germline CDR1 is MNHEY and CDR2 is SVGAGI. V shed 8 bases and J 5 bases; nucleotides not matched to a gene: 6. There are 13 residues in the CDR3.

CDR3 amino acids: CASSLDTDTQYF. CDR3 DNA: TGCGCCAGCAGCTTAGACACAGATACGCAGTATTTT. V gene TRBV5-1 combines with J gene TRBJ2-3; D gene ambiguous. Trimming left V 2 bases short and J 2 bases short, with 3 bases between. Germline V gene lookup returns CDR1 SGHRS and CDR2 YFSETQ. CDR3 size: 12 residues.